The clone carrying this T cell receptor (beta chain) was seen once. Its antigen remains unknown. The data derive from a study of T cell responses to AZD1222 COVID-19 vaccine. General study points: Vaccine-related CD4 TCRs covered spike, predominating at 160-218 and 743-854. All repertoire sampling was performed exclusively after the peak T cell response.

Doses given second, at about 4 or about 12 weeks, were pooled. Profiling relied on immunoSEQ multiplex PCR, and the TCRdb table lists in-frame clones only, not all of them. The sample consists of 95,000 to 150,000 clones, 80% to 95% of them appearing once. The germline V gene has CDR1 SGHNT and CDR2 YYREEE (reference sequence). CDR3 length equals 14 residues. The V gene lost 4 bases and the J gene lost 2 bases, with 11 bases spanning the gap. The TCR originated in an adult who received the AZD1222 COVID-19 vaccine. The sequences come from peripheral blood, collected 28 days after the second AZD1222 dose. This chain links TRBV5-4 with TRBJ2-3; D might be TRBD2 (6 bases). CDR3 nucleotides: TGTGCCAGCAGCGCGGCGGGAACCACAGATACGCAGTATTTT. Translation gives CASSAAGTTDTQYF. Based on the CDR3 plus reference TRBV5-4 and TRBJ2-3, the full variable domain is ETGVTQSPTHLIKTRGQQVTLRCSSQSGHNTVSWYQQALGQGPQFIFQYYREEENGRGNFPPRFSGLQFPNYSSELNVNALELDDSALYLCASSAAGTTDTQYFGPGTRLTVL.